This T cell receptor (beta chain) was profiled in a study of blood T cell repertoires in COVID-19. Study information: Acute and convalescent COVID-19 specimens originated in the United States, Italy and Spain. In each case, the material was cDNA or gDNA derived from T cells, B-cell-depleted T cells, or PBMCs.

This clone has just a few counts. While infection was still active, Seattle patients were enrolled and then followed longitudinally. The authors' processing: Estimation of nucleated cell counts relied on the amplification of reference gene primers. Here immunoSEQ multiplex PCR was the method, and the copy in TCRdb shows in-frame clones only, minus some. V and J calls and clone size follow that table, whereas D and trimming were derived from the DNA. The sample yields 130,000 to 150,000 clones, 70% to 80% seen once. Germline assignment: CDR1 SEHNR and CDR2 FQNEAQ (reference sequence). V lost 4 bases and J lost 7, with 17 bases in between. This CDR3 region has 14 residues.

This TCR was sampled from a woman in her 70s with COVID-19, enrolled during active disease. The chain links TRBV7-9 to TRBJ2-7; D is perhaps TRBD2 (5 bases). Material for sequencing was peripheral blood. CDR3 coding DNA: TGTGCCAGCAGCTCAGGAACGTCGGGGTGGGAGCAGTACTTC. It codes for CASSSGTSGWEQYF.